A selection of T cell receptor beta chains follows, all from one sample in a study of cytomegalovirus exposure and HLA in healthy donors. Only in-frame clones appear in the TCRdb table, and some are missing; sequencing was by immunoSEQ multiplex PCR. The top ten clones hold around 0.51% of a sample with about 140,000 clones, approximately 91% of them seen once. The sample comprised PBMCs. The receptors were sampled from a woman aged 40 to 50 in good health and CMV-seronegative. Both conserved end residues are part of each CDR3. A D gene is named only where the DNA matches it firmly. The listing skips clone size in some rows; elsewhere it reads once, few, many or a size class.

size: NA
J: TRBJ2-5
V: TRBV10-1
D: TRBD2
CDR3: CASSAQAGAIQETQYF
DNA: TGCGCCAGCAGTGCTCAAGCGGGAGCCATCCAAGAGACCCAGTACTTC

size: NA
J: TRBJ2-5
V: TRBV2
D: TRBD2
CDR3: CASSGPSGLGETQYF
DNA: TGTGCCAGCAGTGGGCCTAGCGGATTGGGTGAGACCCAGTACTTC

size: NA
J: TRBJ2-1
V: TRBV10-2
D: TRBD2
CDR3: CASRKDQSGRAYNEQFF
DNA: TGCGCCAGCCGAAAAGACCAGAGCGGGAGAGCGTACAATGAGCAGTTCTTC

size: NA
J: TRBJ2-3
V: TRBV29-1
D: TRBD2
CDR3: CSGGRPGGSDTQYF
DNA: TGCAGCGGGGGGCGGCCGGGAGGGTCAGATACGCAGTATTTT

size: NA
J: TRBJ2-5
V: TRBV7-8
D: NA
CDR3: CASSPLQQETQYF
DNA: TGTGCCAGCAGCCCCTTACAGCAAGAGACCCAGTACTTC

size: NA
J: TRBJ2-7
V: TRBV30
D: NA
CDR3: CAWSVQGVGYEQYF
DNA: TGTGCCTGGAGTGTACAGGGAGTCGGTTACGAGCAGTACTTC

size: NA
J: TRBJ1-2
V: TRBV6-1
D: NA
CDR3: CASSLRGSPNYGYTF
DNA: TGTGCCAGCAGTCTCCGTGGCTCCCCTAACTATGGCTACACCTTC

size: NA
J: TRBJ2-7
V: TRBV19
D: NA
CDR3: CASTPQFGRVSYEQYF
DNA: TGTGCCAGTACTCCCCAATTCGGCCGGGTCTCCTACGAGCAGTACTTC

size: NA
J: TRBJ2-7
V: TRBV7-2
D: NA
CDR3: CASSFGYAEQYF
DNA: TGTGCCAGCAGCTTCGGGTACGCGGAGCAGTACTTC

size: NA
J: TRBJ2-5
V: TRBV9
D: NA
CDR3: CASSVGGGETQYF
DNA: TGTGCCAGCAGCGTAGGGGGAGGAGAGACCCAGTACTTC

size: NA
J: TRBJ2-3
V: TRBV7-9
D: NA
CDR3: CASQSVSTDTQYF
DNA: TGTGCCAGTCAATCGGTGAGCACAGATACGCAGTATTTT

size: NA
J: TRBJ2-7
V: TRBV10-3
D: TRBD2
CDR3: CAISDPGGAPYEQYF
DNA: TGTGCCATCAGTGATCCGGGAGGGGCTCCCTACGAGCAGTACTTC

size: NA
J: TRBJ2-3
V: TRBV29-1
D: TRBD1
CDR3: CSVWTGGRTDTQYF
DNA: TGCAGCGTCTGGACAGGGGGACGCACAGATACGCAGTATTTT

size: NA
J: TRBJ2-3
V: TRBV18
D: NA
CDR3: CASSPRGGLTTDTQYF
DNA: TGTGCCAGCTCACCCCGGGGAGGACTCACCACAGATACGCAGTATTTT

size: NA
J: TRBJ2-7
V: TRBV4-2
D: NA
CDR3: CASSQATLGSGKGSYEQYF
DNA: TGTGCCAGCAGCCAAGCAACTCTCGGTTCGGGAAAGGGCTCCTACGAGCAGTACTTC

size: once
J: TRBJ2-5
V: TRBV15
D: NA
CDR3: CATSRDRGGMETQYF
DNA: TGTGCCACCAGCAGAGATCGGGGCGGGATGGAGACCCAGTACTTC

size: NA
J: TRBJ2-7
V: TRBV10-3
D: TRBD2
CDR3: CAISGPGTSGKYEQYF
DNA: TGTGCCATCAGTGGGCCCGGGACTAGCGGGAAATACGAGCAGTACTTC

size: few
J: TRBJ1-1
V: TRBV4-3
D: TRBD1
CDR3: CASSQEDRAATEAFF
DNA: TGCGCCAGCAGCCAAGAAGACAGGGCTGCCACTGAAGCTTTCTTT

size: NA
J: TRBJ1-5
V: TRBV6-6
D: NA
CDR3: CASSPGQFDQPQHF
DNA: TGTGCCAGCAGCCCCGGACAGTTCGATCAGCCCCAGCATTTT

size: NA
J: TRBJ1-5
V: TRBV6-6
D: NA
CDR3: CASRWTVLYSNQPQHF
DNA: TGTGCCAGCAGATGGACAGTTCTTTATAGCAATCAGCCCCAGCATTTT

size: NA
J: TRBJ1-3
V: TRBV6-5
D: TRBD1
CDR3: CASNPGGGNTIYF
DNA: TGTGCCAGCAACCCAGGGGGCGGAAACACCATATATTTT

size: NA
J: TRBJ2-5
V: TRBV28
D: TRBD2
CDR3: CASSTSGETQYF
DNA: TGTGCCAGCAGTACTAGCGGGGAGACCCAGTACTTC

size: NA
J: TRBJ1-5
V: TRBV30
D: NA
CDR3: CAWSQGSGNQPQHF
DNA: TGTGCCTGGAGTCAGGGGTCGGGAAATCAGCCCCAGCATTTT

size: NA
J: TRBJ2-7
V: TRBV19
D: NA
CDR3: CASSIPEPHATLYEQYF
DNA: TGTGCCAGTAGTATCCCTGAACCCCACGCCACCCTCTACGAGCAGTACTTC

size: few
J: TRBJ2-7
V: TRBV28
D: TRBD2
CDR3: CASTSLGGLALPYEQYF
DNA: TGTGCCAGCACTAGTTTGGGGGGACTAGCGCTCCCCTACGAGCAGTACTTC

size: NA
J: TRBJ2-3
V: TRBV27
D: NA
CDR3: CASSWGSGTDTQYF
DNA: TGTGCCAGCAGCTGGGGCTCGGGCACAGATACGCAGTATTTT

size: NA
J: TRBJ1-4
V: TRBV9
D: TRBD1
CDR3: CASSPQEGGTNEKLFF
DNA: TGTGCCAGCAGCCCCCAAGAAGGGGGCACTAATGAAAAACTGTTTTTT

size: NA
J: TRBJ2-2
V: TRBV5-1
D: TRBD2
CDR3: CATSLAEGTGELFF
DNA: TGCGCCACCTCACTAGCGGAGGGCACCGGGGAGCTGTTTTTT

size: NA
J: TRBJ2-6
V: TRBV5-4
D: NA
CDR3: CASSWHRVSGGANVLTF
DNA: TGTGCCAGCAGCTGGCACAGGGTTAGTGGTGGGGCCAACGTCCTGACTTTC

size: NA
J: TRBJ1-1
V: TRBV7-2
D: TRBD1
CDR3: CASSVQIGTAQAFF
DNA: TGTGCCAGCAGCGTCCAAATCGGGACAGCTCAAGCTTTCTTT

size: NA
J: TRBJ2-3
V: TRBV25-1
D: TRBD1
CDR3: CASSGYRGLSTDTQYF
DNA: TGTGCCAGCAGTGGATACAGGGGGCTTAGCACAGATACGCAGTATTTT

size: NA
J: TRBJ2-7
V: TRBV2
D: NA
CDR3: CASSRAGRGYEQYF
DNA: TGTGCCAGCAGTAGAGCAGGTAGGGGCTACGAGCAGTACTTC

size: once
J: TRBJ2-3
V: TRBV5-1
D: TRBD2
CDR3: CASSLEGQGRTSGRSDTQYF
DNA: TGCGCCAGCAGCTTGGAGGGACAGGGGCGGACTAGCGGGAGGTCAGATACGCAGTATTTT

size: NA
J: TRBJ2-7
V: TRBV6-4
D: NA
CDR3: CASRGSSYEQYF
DNA: TGTGCCAGCAGAGGGAGCTCCTACGAGCAGTACTTC

size: NA
J: TRBJ2-7
V: TRBV28
D: TRBD2
CDR3: CASSTGTSGTYEQYF
DNA: TGTGCCAGCAGCACCGGGACTAGCGGAACCTACGAGCAGTACTTC

size: few
J: TRBJ1-2
V: TRBV10-3
D: NA
CDR3: CAILDSFNYGYTF
DNA: TGTGCCATCCTCGACAGTTTTAACTATGGCTACACCTTC

size: NA
J: TRBJ2-3
V: TRBV11-3
D: NA
CDR3: CASSLGGAAKDTQYF
DNA: TGTGCCAGCAGCTTAGGCGGGGCCGCAAAAGATACGCAGTATTTT

size: NA
J: TRBJ1-5
V: TRBV28
D: TRBD1
CDR3: CASRGQTPAGPQHF
DNA: TGTGCCAGCAGGGGACAGACTCCTGCTGGGCCCCAGCATTTT

size: once
J: TRBJ2-1
V: TRBV2
D: TRBD2
CDR3: CATDRVAGDNEQFF
DNA: TGTGCCACGGACCGGGTAGCGGGAGACAATGAGCAGTTCTTC

size: NA
J: TRBJ2-1
V: TRBV6-5
D: TRBD2
CDR3: CASSWLSGREFEQFF
DNA: TGTGCCAGCAGTTGGCTAAGCGGGAGGGAATTTGAGCAGTTCTTC

size: NA
J: TRBJ2-1
V: TRBV2
D: TRBD2
CDR3: CASRRLASLYNEQFF
DNA: TGTGCCAGCAGACGACTAGCTTCCTTATACAATGAGCAGTTCTTC

size: NA
J: TRBJ2-4
V: TRBV28
D: TRBD1
CDR3: CASSPIYRGQRRNIQYF
DNA: TGTGCCAGCAGTCCCATCTACAGGGGACAAAGAAGGAACATTCAGTACTTC

size: NA
J: TRBJ1-2
V: TRBV5-1
D: NA
CDR3: CASSLDRAYGYTF
DNA: TGCGCCAGCAGCTTGGACAGGGCCTATGGCTACACCTTC

size: NA
J: TRBJ2-2
V: TRBV5-1
D: NA
CDR3: CASSLDPGVFTGELFF
DNA: TGCGCCAGCAGCTTAGACCCGGGGGTTTTCACCGGGGAGCTGTTTTTT

size: NA
J: TRBJ2-1
V: TRBV6-5
D: NA
CDR3: CASSYNFGSGEQFF
DNA: TGTGCCAGCAGTTACAATTTCGGATCGGGTGAGCAGTTCTTC

size: NA
J: TRBJ2-7
V: TRBV11-2
D: NA
CDR3: CASSRTGELAYEQYF
DNA: TGTGCCAGCAGCCGTACGGGGGAGCTAGCGTACGAGCAGTACTTC

size: NA
J: TRBJ2-3
V: TRBV7-9
D: TRBD2
CDR3: CASSLAGGTTDTQYF
DNA: TGTGCCAGCAGCTTGGCGGGGGGCACCACAGATACGCAGTATTTT

size: NA
J: TRBJ2-3
V: TRBV6-4
D: NA
CDR3: CASRITGSDTQYF
DNA: TGTGCCAGCAGGATCACAGGGTCAGATACGCAGTATTTT

size: NA
J: TRBJ2-5
V: TRBV7-2
D: NA
CDR3: CASSFAREETQYF
DNA: TGTGCCAGCAGCTTCGCTAGAGAAGAGACCCAGTACTTC

size: NA
J: TRBJ2-4
V: TRBV25-1
D: TRBD1
CDR3: CASRRQGGNIQYF
DNA: TGTGCCAGCAGAAGACAGGGGGGGAACATTCAGTACTTC

size: NA
J: TRBJ2-4
V: TRBV9
D: NA
CDR3: CASSLRDVQNIQYF
DNA: TGTGCCAGCAGCCTCAGGGATGTGCAAAACATTCAGTACTTC

size: NA
J: TRBJ1-5
V: TRBV6-1
D: NA
CDR3: CAGCISFDQPQHF
DNA: TGTGCCGGCTGTATCAGTTTCGATCAGCCCCAGCATTTT

size: once
J: TRBJ1-5
V: TRBV6-5
D: NA
CDR3: CASSYGGAAGGPQHF
DNA: TGTGCCAGCAGTTACGGGGGCGCGGCGGGTGGCCCCCAGCATTTT

size: once
J: TRBJ2-1
V: TRBV11-3
D: TRBD1
CDR3: CASSLGTGGQFEQFF
DNA: TGTGCCAGCAGTCTCGGGACAGGGGGTCAGTTTGAGCAGTTCTTC

size: NA
J: TRBJ1-2
V: TRBV10-3
D: TRBD1
CDR3: CAMTNGQGTYTF
DNA: TGTGCCATGACGAACGGACAGGGGACCTACACCTTC